The 7 T cell receptor beta chains given below trace back to one sample, sequenced in a study of T cell responses to AZD1222 COVID-19 vaccine. TCRdb's table, derived via immunoSEQ multiplex PCR, lists solely in-frame clones and lacks some. The data contain about 170,000 clones, around 90% of them seen just once; the ten biggest clones take up less than 3%. Sequenced here: peripheral blood, sampled on day 0 of AZD1222 vaccination. These receptors were taken from an adult in good health.

The V and J genes are TRBV6-5 and TRBJ2-7; 8 bases match TRBD1. Germline CDR1 and CDR2: MNHEY and SVGAGI. Trimming took 6 bases from V and 4 from J; bases not matched to a gene: 5. The CDR3 has 13 amino acids. DNA for the CDR3: TGTGCCAGCAGGTTCGGACAGGGTTACGAGCAGTACTTC. Its translation is CASRFGQGYEQYF.

This clone came up once. An end of the junction does not agree with germline; a read error may underlie this. The rearrangement uses TRBV2 and TRBJ1-2; 7 positions agree with TRBD1. Germline CDR1 and CDR2: SNHLY and FYNNEI. The CDR3 length is 10 residues. The CDR3 DNA follows: TGTGCCAGCGTCCCAGGGGGGAACCTCTTC. Translation gives CASVPGGNLF.

The chain carries TRBV28 and TRBJ2-7, with a tentative D call TRBD2 (5 bases). Trimming cost V 4 bases and J 0 bases, with 16 bases left between them. CDR3 length: 16 amino acids. The germline V gene has CDR1 MDHEN and CDR2 SYDVKM. CDR3 amino acids: CASSSLGSVNSYEQYF. CDR3 DNA: TGTGCCAGCAGTTCCTTGGGGAGCGTTAACTCCTACGAGCAGTACTTC.

This clone was recorded only once. The chain employs TRBV4-1 and TRBJ1-2; D unresolved. CDR3 length equals 17 residues. Germline V gene lookup returns CDR1 MGHRA and CDR2 YSYEKL. Trimming removed 0 bases at V and 8 bases at J, with 22 bases between. The CDR3 DNA sequence: TGCGCCAGCAGCCAAGATAGGCCTGCGCGCGGGGTAGGGGGCTACACCTTC. Residues: CASSQDRPARGVGGYTF.

This chain uses TRBV6-5 with TRBJ1-5; the D gene is possibly TRBD1 (6 bases). The V gene lost 6 bases and the J gene lost 2 bases, with 11 bases spanning the gap. Germline-derived CDR1 and CDR2 are MNHEY and SVGAGI. This CDR3 contains 14 residues. Written as DNA, the CDR3 is TGTGCCAGCAGCCCGGGGGCTGGCAATCAGCCCCAGCATTTT. This gives the protein CASSPGAGNQPQHF.

J is TRBJ1-2 and V is TRBV19, with TRBD1 matching 8 bases. This CDR3 has 15 amino acids. J gave up 8 bases and V 4 bases, and 12 bases lay outside the gene matches. Germline CDR1 and CDR2: LNHDA and SQIVND (reference sequence). CDR3 region: CASSTAGTGAWGYTF. The CDR3 bases are TGTGCCAGTAGTACTGCCGGGACAGGAGCTTGGGGCTACACCTTC.

This chain uses TRBV19 with TRBJ1-2, with 12 nucleotides matching TRBD1. Germline V CDR1 and CDR2: LNHDA, SQIVND (reference sequence). Trimming removed 3 bases from V and 3 bases from J; junction bases left unmatched: 5. The CDR3 totals 16 residues. The CDR3 reads CASSIPGTGGDYGYTF. The CDR3 bases are TGTGCCAGTAGTATCCCCGGGACAGGGGGCGACTATGGCTACACCTTC.